Shown below are 32 T cell receptor beta chains from a single sample sequenced in a study of shared clonotypes between healthy human individuals (TCRdb year 2020). Receptor libraries were prepared by the immunoSEQ multiplex PCR assay. Not all clones reach the TCRdb copy of this immuneACCESS table, which keeps in-frame sequences only. Checked studies attribute under half of the gap to unresolved V genes and leave the rest unexplained. For this sample the table gives about 1.9 million clones, of which 93% were detected only once. Of the sample, 1.5% to 2% is held by the ten largest clones. CD8 naive samples were obtained by positive selection for CCR7 among CD45RO-negative cells, yielding a CD45RA+CCR7+ population from which TemRA cells were excluded. The sequenced sample consisted of naive CD8+ T cells from PBMCs. In light of the paper, this sample's cell subset or site label describes: CD45RA+CCR7+. The receptors were sampled from a man between 18 and 29 years old in good health. Some clones in this sample may be carry-over from other donors' samples.

This chain uses TRBV19 with TRBJ1-2; D may be TRBD1 (5 bases). The germline gives CDR1 LNHDA, CDR2 SQIVND (reference sequence). V was cut by 11 bases and J by 4 bases, with 14 bases left in between. The CDR3 is made up of 12 amino acids. The CDR3 is CAARGELYGYTF. The CDR3 nucleotides are TGTGCCGCCCGGGGGGAGCTCTATGGCTACACCTTC.

This chain uses TRBV5-6 with TRBJ2-7, with D possibly being TRBD1 or TRBD2 (5 bases each). V lost 2 bases and J lost 3, with 12 bases in between. Germline V CDR1 and CDR2: SGHDT, YYEEEE. There are 14 residues in the CDR3. The CDR3 nucleotides are TGTGCCAGCAGCTTTGGGGGAGAAGGCTACGAGCAGTACTTC. Protein sequence: CASSFGGEGYEQYF.

This chain links TRBV28 with TRBJ2-5; D unresolved. V was shortened by 5 bases and J by 3 bases, with 10 bases between the two germline ends. Germline CDR1 MDHEN, CDR2 SYDVKM. This CDR3 has 13 amino acids. CDR3 region: CASSIARKETQYF. CDR3 coding DNA: TGTGCCAGCAGTATCGCCAGAAAAGAGACCCAGTACTTC.

J is TRBJ2-1 and V is TRBV19, with no clear D. CDR3 length: 16 residues. V lost 3 bases to trimming and J lost 0 bases, with 12 bases between them. Germline V CDR1 and CDR2: LNHDA, SQIVND (reference sequence). The CDR3 DNA reads TGTGCCAGTAGTATGGGTCGAGACCCCTCCTACAATGAGCAGTTCTTC. Protein sequence: CASSMGRDPSYNEQFF. The variable domain in full, completed from reference TRBV19 and TRBJ2-1, reads DGGITQSPKYLFRKEGQNVTLSCEQNLNHDAMYWYRQDPGQGLRLIYYSQIVNDFQKGDIAEGYSVSREKKESFPLTVTSAQKNPTAFYLCASSMGRDPSYNEQFFGPGTRLTVL.

The rearrangement uses TRBV7-9 and TRBJ2-1; 10 nucleotides match TRBD2. This CDR3 spans 15 amino acids. Germline V gene sequence: CDR1 SEHNR, CDR2 FQNEAQ (reference sequence). The V and J ends lost 7 bases and 5 bases, in that order; junction bases with no gene match: 8. In DNA form, the CDR3 reads TGTGCCAGCAACAGCGGGAGGGCCGGAAACAATGAGCAGTTCTTC. This sequence encodes CASNSGRAGNNEQFF.

This clone was recorded only once. The chain has TRBV2 and TRBJ2-5; D unresolved. The length of the CDR3 is 16 residues. The germline V and J ends were trimmed by 0 bases and 4 bases, with 15 bases remaining between them. The germline V gene encodes CDR1 SNHLY and CDR2 FYNNEI. The CDR3 DNA reads as TGTGCCAGCAGTGAAGCGGCTTATGTTTATGGAGAGACCCAGTACTTC. Its translation is CASSEAAYVYGETQYF. Using reference TRBV2 and TRBJ2-5 for the parts outside the CDR3, the full variable domain is EPEVTQTPSHQVTQMGQEVILRCVPISNHLYFYWYRQILGQKVEFLVSFYNNEISEKSEIFDDQFSVERPDGSNFTLKIRSTKLEDSAMYFCASSEAAYVYGETQYFGPGTRLLVL.

In this sample, this clone turned up once. The chain links TRBV7-8 to TRBJ2-7; 7 nucleotides line up with TRBD2. The germline CDR1 and CDR2 sequences are SGHVS and FQNEAQ. The CDR3 is 18 residues long. Germline trimming cut 0 bases from V and 4 bases from J; bases unmatched to any gene: 15. CDR3 nucleotides: TGTGCCAGCAGCTTAGCGTTTCTTGGGGAGGGCGATCGGTACGAGCAGTACTTC. Translation: CASSLAFLGEGDRYEQYF.

The rearrangement joins TRBV9 to TRBJ2-2; D is perhaps TRBD1 (5 bases). The CDR3 is 15 amino acids. CDR1 SGDLS and CDR2 YYNGEE come from the germline V gene. Trimming cost V 4 bases and J 2 bases, with 12 bases left between them. The chain's CDR3 is CASSPLGANTGELFF. CDR3 sequence (DNA): TGTGCCAGCAGCCCCCTAGGGGCAAACACCGGGGAGCTGTTTTTT.

Of note for this clone: Distinct nucleotide sequences in the sample also encode this CDR3. J is TRBJ2-7 and V is TRBV27; perhaps D is TRBD1 or TRBD2 (6 bases each). CDR1 and CDR2 (germline): MNHEY, SMNVEV (reference sequence). The CDR3 is 14 amino acids. Trimming removed 3 bases from V and 2 bases from J, with 11 bases in between. CDR3 sequence: CASSFGGPAYEQYF. The CDR3 DNA reads TGTGCCAGCAGTTTTGGGGGGCCCGCCTACGAGCAGTACTTC.

V is TRBV6-5 and J is TRBJ1-1, with D uncertain. Germline CDR1 and CDR2: MNHEY and SVGAGI. The CDR3 extends over 16 amino acids. Trimming removed 2 bases from V and 2 bases from J, with 15 bases in between. The CDR3: CASSYRFDSPNTEAFF. CDR3 DNA sequence: TGTGCCAGCAGTTACCGATTTGATAGCCCTAACACTGAAGCTTTCTTT.

This clone was seen just once. The chain couples TRBV5-8 to TRBJ2-5; 8 bases are shared with TRBD1. Germline V lookup: CDR1 SGHTS, CDR2 YDEGEE. V shed 4 bases, J shed 1 base, and the junction held 6 bases outside the gene matches. This CDR3 spans 15 amino acids. CDR3 sequence: CASSLGTGLQETQYF. CDR3 DNA: TGTGCCAGCAGCCTCGGGACAGGACTCCAAGAGACCCAGTACTTC.

The chain joins TRBV21-1 to TRBJ2-7. TRBV21-1 counts as a pseudogene. This CDR3 comprises 11 residues. For the CDR3, the DNA is TGTGCCCGCTCTGTGGGGTCCGAGCAGTACTTC. The encoded protein is CARSVGSEQYF.

V usage is TRBV28 and J usage is TRBJ2-1, with a tentative D call TRBD2 (6 bases). Germline V gene data show CDR1 as MDHEN and CDR2 as SYDVKM. The CDR3 spans 14 residues. Trimming removed 3 bases at V and 6 bases at J, with 12 bases between. The CDR3 reads CASSFSLAANEQFF. The CDR3 DNA follows: TGTGCCAGCAGTTTTTCGTTAGCGGCCAATGAGCAGTTCTTC.

The rearrangement links TRBV11-2 to TRBJ2-5, with TRBD2 as a possible D gene (6 bases). The CDR3 totals 15 residues. Germline V gene data show CDR1 as SGHAT and CDR2 as FQNNGV. Trimming cost V 5 bases and J 4 bases, with 17 bases left between them. CDR3 sequence: CASSTRWGDRETQYF. The CDR3 bases are TGTGCCAGCAGCACCCGATGGGGGGACCGAGAGACCCAGTACTTC.

V gene TRBV5-4 combines with J gene TRBJ2-3, with 11 bases identical to TRBD2. This CDR3 has 17 residues. CDR1 is SGHNT and CDR2 is YYREEE in the germline V gene (reference sequence). J gave up 2 bases and V 3 bases, and 8 bases lay outside the gene matches. CDR3 region: CASSSRLAGWSTDTQYF. CDR3 bases: TGTGCCAGCAGCTCGCGACTAGCGGGGTGGTCCACAGATACGCAGTATTTT.

This clone occurred once. This rearrangement joins TRBV2 to TRBJ2-7; 8 bases map to TRBD1. Germline CDR1 is SNHLY and CDR2 is FYNNEI. This CDR3 is built from 16 residues. The V and J ends lost 6 bases and 7 bases, in that order; junction bases with no gene match: 17. CDR3 residues: CASRAEPGQAWGEQYF. The DNA for the CDR3 is TGTGCCAGCAGGGCTGAACCGGGACAGGCATGGGGGGAGCAGTACTTC.

V and J are TRBV5-1 and TRBJ2-5, with 7 bases that match TRBD1. Per germline, CDR1 SGHRS and CDR2 YFSETQ. The CDR3 contains 14 residues. V lost 4 bases and J lost 4; bases outside the gene matches: 7. The CDR3 loop is CASSPTGTAETQYF. The CDR3 DNA follows: TGCGCCAGCAGCCCCACCGGGACAGCAGAGACCCAGTACTTC.

This rearrangement joins TRBV27 to TRBJ2-7, with TRBD2 matching 7 bases. The CDR3 extends over 13 amino acids. Germline V CDR1 and CDR2: MNHEY, SMNVEV (reference sequence). Losses at the gene ends were 3 bases for V and 3 bases for J; bases not matched to a gene: 2. In DNA, the CDR3 is TGTGCCAGCAGTTTTAGCGGGCACTACGAGCAGTACTTC. Translated, it gives CASSFSGHYEQYF.

CDR3 sequence reads: CASSQAGGFYGYTF. Here the CDR3 DNA reads TGCGCCAGCAGCCAAGCGGGGGGGTTCTATGGCTACACCTTC. The V and J genes are TRBV4-3 and TRBJ1-2, with a weak D call TRBD1 (5 bases). The germline V gene encodes CDR1 LGHNA and CDR2 YSLEER. V lost 1 base and J lost 4, with 10 bases in between. This CDR3 has 14 residues.

This rearrangement joins TRBV6-6 to TRBJ2-7, with D hard to call. Between the trimmed V and J ends, which lost 2 bases and 7 bases, there was a span of 12 bases. The CDR3 is 13 amino acids. Germline V gene lookup returns CDR1 MNHNY and CDR2 SVGAGI (reference sequence). Here the CDR3 reads CASSYKEEIEQYF. The CDR3 coding sequence is TGTGCCAGCAGTTACAAAGAGGAGATAGAGCAGTACTTC.

This clone was counted a single time. This sequence joins TRBV11-1 and TRBJ2-3; TRBD2 matches at 10 bases. Germline assignment: CDR1 SGHAT and CDR2 FQDESV (reference sequence). The CDR3 sequence is 17 residues long. J gave up 0 bases and V 5 bases, and 8 bases lay outside the gene matches. The CDR3 loop is CASSDRLAGPSTDTQYF. In nucleotides, the CDR3 is TGTGCCAGCAGCGACCGACTAGCGGGCCCCAGCACAGATACGCAGTATTTT. Together with reference TRBV11-1 and TRBJ2-3, the CDR3 gives the full variable domain: EAEVAQSPRYKITEKSQAVAFWCDPISGHATLYWYRQILGQGPELLVQFQDESVVDDSQLPKDRFSAERLKGVDSTLKIQPAELGDSAMYLCASSDRLAGPSTDTQYFGPGTRLTVL.

The rearrangement joins TRBV27 to TRBJ2-1; 15 nucleotides line up with TRBD2. Trimming cost V 5 bases and J 6 bases; bases outside gene matches: 11. This CDR3 spans 18 amino acids. Germline V gene sequence: CDR1 MNHEY, CDR2 SMNVEV (reference sequence). DNA for the CDR3: TGTGCCAGCAGTCTACCCCGGACTAGCGGGAGGGCGGTCAATGAGCAGTTCTTC. As protein: CASSLPRTSGRAVNEQFF.

The rearrangement links TRBV7-3 to TRBJ2-1, with D tentatively TRBD2 (5 bases). Germline V gene lookup returns CDR1 SGHTA and CDR2 FQGTGA. The CDR3 extends over 15 amino acids. V was cut by 2 bases and J by 0 bases, with 8 bases left in between. CDR3 nucleotide sequence: TGTGCCAGCAGCTTACCGGGAAGCTCCTACAATGAGCAGTTCTTC. The encoded protein is CASSLPGSSYNEQFF.

A single count supports this clone. V gene TRBV7-9 combines with J gene TRBJ2-1; D might be TRBD1 or TRBD2, each matching 5 bases. Trimming left V 10 bases short and J 0 bases short, with 25 bases between. Germline values: CDR1 SEHNR, CDR2 FQNEAQ (reference sequence). There are 18 residues in the CDR3. The CDR3 region is CATQPGATPKSSYNEQFF. CDR3 DNA: TGTGCCACCCAACCCGGGGCAACCCCAAAGAGCTCCTACAATGAGCAGTTCTTC.

V is TRBV7-9 and J is TRBJ2-7; D could derive from TRBD1 or TRBD2 (5 bases each). This CDR3 contains 14 residues. CDR1 and CDR2 from the germline V gene are SEHNR and FQNEAQ (reference sequence). V dropped 5 bases and J dropped 2 bases, with 13 bases sitting between them. The CDR3 here is CASSPSGPPYEQYF. CDR3 bases: TGTGCCAGCAGCCCGTCGGGGCCCCCCTACGAGCAGTACTTC.

The chain couples TRBV7-8 to TRBJ2-5; no clear D. V lost 4 bases and J 3 bases, leaving 18 bases between the germline ends. The CDR3 runs to 16 residues. CDR1 and CDR2 (germline): SGHVS, FQNEAQ. This chain's CDR3 is CASSSPRPGSKETQYF. The CDR3 DNA sequence: TGTGCCAGCAGCTCCCCGCGCCCGGGCTCGAAAGAGACCCAGTACTTC.

The count of this clone is one. The chain recombines TRBV7-8 with TRBJ2-1, with D possibly matching TRBD2 (6 bases). The CDR3 runs 16 residues. Trimming removed 6 bases from V and 5 bases from J, with 20 bases in between. Germline CDR1 SGHVS, CDR2 FQNEAQ. The CDR3 sequence is CASRYTRDWKDNEQFF. CDR3 nucleotides: TGTGCCAGCAGGTACACCCGGGACTGGAAAGACAATGAGCAGTTCTTC.

Regarding this clone: Other DNA sequences in this specimen translate into the identical CDR3. The rearrangement uses TRBV27 and TRBJ2-7; D is undetermined. V lost 0 bases, J lost 2 bases, and 5 bases lay in between. The CDR3 runs 13 residues. Germline V gives CDR1 MNHEY, CDR2 SMNVEV (reference sequence). The DNA for the CDR3 is TGTGCCAGCAGTTTATCTTCCACCTACGAGCAGTACTTC. It encodes CASSLSSTYEQYF.

The chain carries TRBV7-9 and TRBJ2-7; D ambiguous. V shed 5 bases and J shed 5 bases, with 13 bases lying between them. CDR3 length equals 13 residues. Per germline, CDR1 SEHNR and CDR2 FQNEAQ (reference sequence). CDR3 sequence: CASSRSPGNEQYF. Here the CDR3 DNA reads TGTGCCAGCAGCCGATCCCCCGGCAACGAGCAGTACTTC.

The V call is TRBV27, the J call TRBJ2-3; D is ambiguous. This CDR3 contains 15 residues. In germline, CDR1 is MNHEY, CDR2 SMNVEV (reference sequence). V lost 6 bases to trimming and J lost 0 bases, with 13 bases between them. The CDR3 DNA reads as TGTGCCAGCAGATTAGAGCGAGCTAGCACAGATACGCAGTATTTT. It translates to CASRLERASTDTQYF.

Turning to this clone: This sample also contains other DNA sequences that code for the same CDR3. The chain uses TRBV28 and TRBJ2-7, with D uncertain. The germline V and J ends were trimmed by 2 bases and 3 bases, with 11 bases remaining between them. CDR1 is MDHEN and CDR2 is SYDVKM in the germline V gene. This CDR3 has 14 residues. The CDR3 DNA is TGTGCCAGCAGTTTACAAGGTTCCGGCTACGAGCAGTACTTC. Translation: CASSLQGSGYEQYF.

V usage is TRBV5-1 and J usage is TRBJ2-1; D unresolved. The V gene lost 10 bases and the J gene lost 0 bases, with 17 bases spanning the gap. Germline V CDR1 and CDR2: SGHRS, YFSETQ. The CDR3 length is 15 residues. DNA of the CDR3: TGCGCCTCTCGCGAGACGGAAAGCTCCTACAATGAGCAGTTCTTC. Encoded protein: CASRETESSYNEQFF.